The 27 T cell receptor beta chains in this list originate from one sample, sequenced in a study of beta chain features in type 1 diabetes. The whole isolated RNA underwent reverse transcription, so sequencing captured expressed TCRB transcripts. Data came from immunoSEQ multiplex PCR; TCRdb stores just in-frame clones and leaves some out. The sample has about 900,000 clones, around a sixth seen once; the top ten hold around 0.02%. The specimen sequenced was naive CD4+ T cells from blood. The receptors were sampled from a woman aged 18 to 35 in good health.

The chain has TRBV15 and TRBJ2-7; D is possibly TRBD1 (6 bases). CDR1 is LNHNV, CDR2 YYDKDF, per germline (reference sequence). CDR3 length equals 15 residues. Deletions cut 1 base from V and 2 bases from J, with 12 bases between. This CDR3 is CATSRGVGTTYEQYF. In DNA, the CDR3 is TGTGCCACCAGCAGAGGGGTGGGGACAACCTACGAGCAGTACTTC. Full variable domain (outside the CDR3, taken from reference TRBV15 and TRBJ2-7): DAMVIQNPRYQVTQFGKPVTLSCSQTLNHNVMYWYQQKSSQAPKLLFHYYDKDFNNEADTPDNFQSRRPNTSFCFLDIRSPGLGDTAMYLCATSRGVGTTYEQYFGPGTRLTVT.

This clone was picked up a small number of times. This chain joins TRBV4-3 and TRBJ2-2; D is perhaps TRBD2 (6 bases). The germline gives CDR1 LGHNA, CDR2 YSLEER. The CDR3 runs to 16 residues. V was pared by 0 bases and J by 7 bases, with 15 bases between. The CDR3 sequence: CASSQDGGIGGGELFF. The CDR3, as DNA: TGCGCCAGCAGCCAAGACGGCGGGATTGGCGGCGGGGAGCTGTTTTTT.

This clone was counted only a few times. The chain carries TRBV5-1 and TRBJ2-3; D uncertain. CDR1 SGHRS and CDR2 YFSETQ come from the germline V gene. V was cut by 6 bases and J by 2 bases, with 10 bases left in between. This CDR3 contains 13 residues. CDR3 nucleotides: TGCGCCAGCAAGATCACCGACACAGATACGCAGTATTTT. Its protein is CASKITDTDTQYF.

V is TRBV9 and J is TRBJ2-2; 14 bases match TRBD2. CDR3 length: 16 residues. The J segment lost 9 bases and the V segment lost 0 bases, leaving 4 bases of the junction unmatched. CDR1 and CDR2 from the germline V gene are SGDLS and YYNGEE. CDR3 amino acids: CASSVARLAGGRELFF. CDR3 nucleotides: TGTGCCAGCAGCGTAGCCAGACTAGCGGGAGGGAGGGAGCTGTTTTTT.

A few counts support this clone. The V gene is TRBV18, the J gene TRBJ2-2; the D is unclear. This CDR3 is built from 14 residues. Germline V gene lookup returns CDR1 KGHSH and CDR2 LQKENI. Trimming cost V 0 bases and J 3 bases, with 5 bases left between them. The CDR3 spells CASSPPEHTGELFF. CDR3 in DNA: TGTGCCAGCTCACCACCGGAGCACACCGGGGAGCTGTTTTTT.

The chain recombines TRBV5-6 with TRBJ2-6; maybe TRBD1 (6 bases). V lost 0 bases and J lost 2, with 12 bases in between. Germline-derived CDR1 and CDR2 are SGHDT and YYEEEE. The CDR3 consists of 17 residues. This chain's CDR3 is CASSLGMNRAGANVLTF. The CDR3 bases are TGTGCCAGCAGCTTGGGGATGAACAGGGCTGGGGCCAACGTCCTGACTTTC.

V and J are TRBV7-3 and TRBJ1-1; 7 bases align to TRBD1. Germline assignment: CDR1 SGHTA and CDR2 FQGTGA. Unmatched junction bases numbered 4, after V lost 3 bases and J lost 9 bases. The CDR3 spans 12 residues. The CDR3 reads CASSFPGQKAFF. DNA of the CDR3: TGTGCCAGCAGCTTCCCGGGACAGAAAGCTTTCTTT.

The chain recombines TRBV6-1 with TRBJ2-1; perhaps TRBD2 as D (6 bases). Looked up from germline, CDR1 is MNHNS and CDR2 is SASEGT. Trimming took 6 bases from V and 0 from J, leaving 12 bases between them. The CDR3 is made up of 15 amino acids. CDR3 sequence: CASRIGRRSYNEQFF. CDR3 nucleotide sequence: TGTGCCAGCAGGATCGGGAGACGCTCCTACAATGAGCAGTTCTTC.

In this sample, this clone turned up a few times. V gene TRBV20-1 combines with J gene TRBJ2-4; D unclear. The CDR3 runs 10 residues. Germline assignment: CDR1 DFQATT and CDR2 SNEGSKA (reference sequence). Deletions cut 3 bases from V and 5 bases from J, with 2 bases between. The CDR3 nucleotides read TGCAGTGCTAGGGAAAACATTCAGTACTTC. Encoded protein: CSARENIQYF.

In this sample, this clone turned up a few times. V gene TRBV19 combines with J gene TRBJ2-2, with unresolved D. Trimming cost V 3 bases and J 3 bases, with 5 bases left between them. The CDR3 is made up of 13 amino acids. Germline V gene sequence: CDR1 LNHDA, CDR2 SQIVND (reference sequence). The CDR3 reads CASSIWDTGELFF. The DNA of the CDR3 is TGTGCCAGTAGTATCTGGGACACCGGGGAGCTGTTTTTT.

This clone has more than one count but fewer than ten. The chain links TRBV5-4 to TRBJ2-1, with 7 positions matching TRBD2. CDR1 SGHNT and CDR2 YYREEE come from the germline V gene (reference sequence). The CDR3 consists of 15 residues. The ends lost 0 bases at V and 6 bases at J; junction bases unmatched: 6. CDR3 protein: CASSLVGGSTNEQFF. CDR3 bases: TGTGCCAGCAGCTTGGTTGGCGGGAGTACCAATGAGCAGTTCTTC.

CDR3 amino acids: CASSLSGRSGNTIYF. DNA of the CDR3: TGTGCCAGCAGCTTGTCAGGGCGCTCTGGAAACACCATATATTTT. This chain links TRBV5-5 with TRBJ1-3, with D perhaps matching TRBD1 (5 bases). V was shortened by 1 base and J by 0 bases, with 8 bases between the two germline ends. The CDR3 has 15 residues. Germline-derived CDR1 and CDR2 are SGHKS and YYEKEE (reference sequence).

The chain carries TRBV10-3 and TRBJ2-3; 13 nucleotides match TRBD2. Trimming cost V 4 bases and J 4 bases; bases outside gene matches: 5. CDR3 length equals 16 residues. Per the germline V gene, CDR1 is ENHRY and CDR2 is SYGVKD. CDR3 nucleotides: TGTGCCATCAGTGCAACTAGCGGGAGGGGTCCAGATACGCAGTATTTT. Translation gives CAISATSGRGPDTQYF.

In its sample, this clone was seen a few times. V and J are TRBV7-3 and TRBJ2-1; perhaps TRBD1 as D (5 bases). Trimming took off 1 base at V and 3 bases at J, with 7 bases between the two ends. The CDR3 totals 14 residues. The germline CDR1 and CDR2 sequences are SGHTA and FQGTGA. The DNA for the CDR3 is TGTGCCAGCAGCTTAAAAAGGGGCTACAATGAGCAGTTCTTC. Translated: CASSLKRGYNEQFF.

This clone was picked up a small number of times. The chain combines TRBV18 with TRBJ2-7; the D gene could be TRBD1 or TRBD2 (5 bases each). Germline loops: CDR1 KGHSH, CDR2 LQKENI. CDR3 size: 13 residues. The V and J ends lost 0 bases and 5 bases respectively, with 8 bases between them. The CDR3 reads CASSPPGVHEQYF. As DNA, the CDR3 is TGTGCCAGCTCACCACCGGGGGTCCACGAGCAGTACTTC.

This clone has just a few counts. This chain joins TRBV6-1 and TRBJ1-4, with D uncertain. The germline V gene encodes CDR1 MNHNS and CDR2 SASEGT. V lost 4 bases and J 5 bases, leaving 11 bases between the germline ends. The length of the CDR3 is 14 residues. CDR3 nucleotides: TGTGCCAGCAGTGGTCGGCGCCTGAATGAAAAACTGTTTTTT. Amino acid sequence: CASSGRRLNEKLFF.

The V gene is TRBV11-2, the J gene TRBJ2-1; no clear D. Germline V CDR1 and CDR2: SGHAT, FQNNGV. Deletions cut 3 bases from V and 9 bases from J, with 18 bases between. The CDR3 totals 15 residues. CDR3 DNA sequence: TGTGCCAGCAGCTTTTCCCCCACACGGTTCAGTGAGCAGTTCTTC. It specifies CASSFSPTRFSEQFF.

This clone has a handful of counts. Distinct nucleotide sequences in the sample also encode this CDR3. The rearrangement links TRBV7-9 to TRBJ2-5, with a tentative D call TRBD1 (5 bases). V shed 2 bases and J shed 5 bases, with 9 bases lying between them. The CDR3 length is 13 residues. CDR1 is SEHNR and CDR2 is FQNEAQ in the germline V gene (reference sequence). CDR3 sequence reads: CASSLPGAETQYF. CDR3 sequence (DNA): TGTGCCAGCAGCTTACCTGGGGCGGAGACCCAGTACTTC.

This chain links TRBV5-1 with TRBJ2-3; D possibly corresponds to TRBD2 (6 bases). Trimming removed 1 base from V and 1 base from J, with 10 bases in between. CDR1 is SGHRS, CDR2 YFSETQ, per germline. CDR3 length: 15 amino acids. CDR3 amino acids: CASSLTREGTDTQYF. The DNA for the CDR3 is TGCGCCAGCAGCTTGACGAGGGAGGGCACAGATACGCAGTATTTT.

This clone was counted only a few times. The rearrangement joins TRBV18 to TRBJ1-3; possible D gene TRBD1, 5 bases. The germline V and J ends were trimmed by 4 bases and 4 bases, with 17 bases remaining between them. Germline V CDR1 and CDR2: KGHSH, LQKENI. This CDR3 has 16 amino acids. The CDR3 DNA sequence: TGTGCCAGCTCACGCATAGTCCGGGACTCAGGAAACACCATATATTTT. The encoded protein is CASSRIVRDSGNTIYF.

This clone turned up a few times. The V gene is TRBV28, the J gene TRBJ2-1; D is ambiguous. Germline lookup yields CDR1 MDHEN and CDR2 SYDVKM. This CDR3 spans 12 amino acids. Between the trimmed V and J ends, which lost 2 bases and 8 bases, there was a span of 7 bases. The CDR3 region is CASSLLVYEQFF. DNA of the CDR3: TGTGCCAGCAGTTTACTGGTATATGAGCAGTTCTTC.

This chain uses TRBV11-2 with TRBJ2-1; possible D gene TRBD1, 6 bases. The ends were cut back, 1 base at V and 7 bases at J, with 14 bases in the middle. The CDR3 spans 15 residues. Germline-derived CDR1 and CDR2 are SGHAT and FQNNGV. CDR3 DNA: TGTGCCAGCAGCTTAGGGGGCGGCAGGGGTAATGAGCAGTTCTTC. Its protein is CASSLGGGRGNEQFF.

This sequence joins TRBV10-2 and TRBJ2-3; 9 bases map to TRBD2. V was clipped by 2 bases and J by 2 bases; unmatched bases: 5. The CDR3 is made up of 16 amino acids. Germline values: CDR1 WSHSY, CDR2 SAAADI. The CDR3 loop reads CASSEPVAGVTDTQYF. As DNA, the CDR3 is TGCGCCAGCAGTGAGCCCGTAGCGGGAGTCACAGATACGCAGTATTTT.

The chain is built from TRBV5-6 and TRBJ2-3, with D unclear. The CDR3 runs 13 residues. V was trimmed by 0 bases and J by 5 bases, leaving 7 bases between them. Germline lookup yields CDR1 SGHDT and CDR2 YYEEEE. In nucleotides, the CDR3 is TGTGCCAGCAGCTTGGGGGATATAGATACGCAGTATTTT. This translates into CASSLGDIDTQYF.

This chain joins TRBV29-1 and TRBJ2-3; D may be TRBD2 (6 bases). Germline assignment: CDR1 SQVTM and CDR2 ANQGSEA. The V end was cut by 6 bases, the J end by 1 base, with 14 bases between. This CDR3 has 14 amino acids. CDR3 sequence: CSVATSPRTDTQYF. Here the CDR3 DNA reads TGCAGCGTAGCTACTAGCCCACGCACAGATACGCAGTATTTT.

This clone was counted a few times. The V and J genes are TRBV28 and TRBJ2-5; no clear D. CDR3 length: 14 amino acids. Trimming cost V 3 bases and J 5 bases, with 13 bases left between them. Germline V gene data show CDR1 as MDHEN and CDR2 as SYDVKM. The CDR3 is CASSFNQARETQYF. The CDR3 DNA is TGTGCCAGCAGTTTCAATCAGGCGAGGGAGACCCAGTACTTC.

With regard to this clone: Different DNA sequences within this sample yield the same CDR3. The chain uses TRBV7-2 and TRBJ2-6, with D possibly matching TRBD2 (5 bases). Germline values: CDR1 SGHTA, CDR2 FQGNSA. The V end lost 5 bases, the J end lost 1 base, and 9 bases lay between the germline ends. The CDR3 is made up of 15 amino acids. CDR3 DNA: TGTGCCAGCAGCCCCGGGATTTCTGGGGCCAACGTCCTGACTTTC. Encoded protein: CASSPGISGANVLTF.